The 25 T cell receptor beta chains presented below share a single source sample, sequenced in a study of OX40 agonist ivuxolimab in advanced cancers. Assay: immunoSEQ multiplex PCR; the TCRdb copy retains only in-frame clones and omits some. The sample carries approximately 61,000 clones, around 89% recorded once. The sample was CD4+ or CD8+ T cells sorted from blood, taken in a trial of the OX40 agonist ivuxolimab. The origin of the receptors is an adult with an advanced solid tumor such as melanoma, head and neck, liver or kidney cancer.

The chain recombines TRBV5-6 with TRBJ2-1; TRBD2 agrees at 13 bases. The germline V gene has CDR1 SGHDT and CDR2 YYEEEE. The ends lost 2 bases at V and 7 bases at J; junction bases unmatched: 6. The CDR3 sequence is 16 residues long. The CDR3 reads CASSLGLAGVFNEQFF. The DNA for the CDR3 is TGTGCCAGCAGCTTAGGACTAGCGGGAGTTTTTAATGAGCAGTTCTTC.

This clone has just one count. The chain employs TRBV7-2 and TRBJ2-1; the match to TRBD2 covers 8 bases. There are 13 residues in the CDR3. The germline V gene encodes CDR1 SGHTA and CDR2 FQGNSA. As DNA, the CDR3 is TGTGTAGAGACTAGCGTAAACTACAATGAGCAGTTCTTC. Protein product: CVETSVNYNEQFF.

The chain has TRBV5-1 and TRBJ2-5; weak D call: TRBD2 (6 bases). The V end was cut by 4 bases, the J end by 4 bases, with 20 bases between. In germline, CDR1 is SGHRS, CDR2 YFSETQ. The CDR3 extends over 16 amino acids. The CDR3 reads CASSPAGTQGLETQYF. The DNA of the CDR3 is TGCGCCAGCAGCCCCGCGGGGACTCAGGGTTTAGAGACCCAGTACTTC.

The rearrangement joins TRBV28 to TRBJ1-5, with D possibly matching TRBD1 (6 bases). V lost 3 bases and J lost 3, with 9 bases in between. The germline gives CDR1 MDHEN, CDR2 SYDVKM. This CDR3 region has 14 residues. The CDR3 DNA reads TGTGCCAGCAGTTTGGACAGTAACAATCAGCCCCAGCATTTT. It is translated as CASSLDSNNQPQHF. Filled out from reference TRBV28 and TRBJ1-5, the complete variable domain reads DVKVTQSSRYLVKRTGEKVFLECVQDMDHENMFWYRQDPGLGLRLIYFSYDVKMKEKGDIPEGYSVSREKKERFSLILESASTNQTSMYLCASSLDSNNQPQHFGDGTRLSIL.

The chain combines TRBV19 with TRBJ2-7; TRBD2 matches 9 bases. Germline V CDR1 and CDR2: LNHDA, SQIVND (reference sequence). V dropped 3 bases and J dropped 2; count of bases not matched to a gene: 5. The CDR3 covers 15 residues. The CDR3 spells CASSIFAGGTYEQYF. As DNA, the CDR3 is TGTGCCAGTAGTATCTTCGCGGGAGGGACCTACGAGCAGTACTTC.

Concerning this clone: The sample holds other DNA sequences that translate to the same CDR3. This rearrangement joins TRBV19 to TRBJ2-7; 11 nucleotides line up with TRBD2. Trimming took 4 bases from V and 5 from J; bases not matched to a gene: 7. The CDR3 totals 15 residues. CDR1 LNHDA and CDR2 SQIVND come from the germline V gene (reference sequence). CDR3 protein: CASSTSSGRFHEQYF. The CDR3 DNA follows: TGTGCCAGTAGTACCTCTAGCGGGAGGTTCCACGAGCAGTACTTC.

The rearrangement links TRBV4-3 to TRBJ2-7; a weak D match, TRBD2 (5 bases). This CDR3 has 15 amino acids. Trimming took off 4 bases at V and 2 bases at J, with 15 bases between the two ends. Germline CDR1 and CDR2: LGHNA and YSLEER. In nucleotides, the CDR3 is TGCGCCAGCAGCCTATATACTGGGAGTACCTACGAGCAGTACTTC. It is translated as CASSLYTGSTYEQYF.

This clone occurred a few times. This CDR3 reads CASSLEGLAGGPEETQYF. The DNA of the CDR3 is TGTGCCAGCAGCTTAGAGGGACTAGCGGGAGGGCCGGAAGAGACCCAGTACTTC. This chain connects TRBV11-2 to TRBJ2-5, with 16 positions matching TRBD2. In germline, CDR1 is SGHAT, CDR2 FQNNGV. The V and J ends lost 0 bases and 3 bases, in that order; junction bases with no gene match: 4. The CDR3 runs 18 residues.

This rearrangement joins TRBV28 to TRBJ1-3; D is perhaps TRBD1 (5 bases). The CDR3 extends over 16 amino acids. Germline CDR1 is MDHEN and CDR2 is SYDVKM. V lost 6 bases to trimming and J lost 0 bases, with 15 bases between them. The CDR3, as DNA: TGTGCCAGCAGCCCCAGGGCTTTACCCTCTGGAAACACCATATATTTT. Encoded protein: CASSPRALPSGNTIYF.

This clone was detected only once. This sequence joins TRBV19 and TRBJ2-7; 7 positions agree with TRBD2. With V trimmed by 2 bases and J by 7 bases, 11 bases remained unmatched. The CDR3 consists of 15 residues. Germline CDR1 LNHDA, CDR2 SQIVND (reference sequence). This chain's CDR3 is CASSIKLAAFREQYF. Written as DNA, the CDR3 is TGTGCCAGTAGTATAAAGCTAGCGGCCTTCCGAGAGCAGTACTTC.

The chain couples TRBV7-9 to TRBJ2-1; D is uncertain. The length of the CDR3 is 15 residues. V was clipped by 1 base and J by 6 bases, with 13 bases between them. Germline lookup yields CDR1 SEHNR and CDR2 FQNEAQ (reference sequence). The DNA for the CDR3 is TGTGCCAGCAGCTTAGTGTCGGTTTTCCCCAATGAGCAGTTCTTC. This sequence encodes CASSLVSVFPNEQFF. Variable domain in full (rest from reference TRBV7-9 and TRBJ2-1): DTGVSQNPRHKITKRGQNVTFRCDPISEHNRLYWYRQTLGQGPEFLTYFQNEAQLEKSRLLSDRFSAERPKGSFSTLEIQRTEQGDSAMYLCASSLVSVFPNEQFFGPGTRLTVL.

The chain is built from TRBV5-6 and TRBJ2-1; unclear D gene. Deletions cut 0 bases from V and 7 bases from J, with 5 bases between. This CDR3 has 12 amino acids. Germline loops: CDR1 SGHDT, CDR2 YYEEEE. This CDR3 reads CASSLGPNEQFF. CDR3 DNA sequence: TGTGCCAGCAGCTTGGGTCCGAATGAGCAGTTCTTC.

This sequence joins TRBV19 and TRBJ2-2; D possibly corresponds to TRBD1 (6 bases). In germline, CDR1 is LNHDA, CDR2 SQIVND (reference sequence). There are 15 residues in the CDR3. V was clipped by 3 bases and J by 0 bases, with 8 bases between them. This CDR3 is CASSIEGANTGELFF. DNA of the CDR3: TGTGCCAGTAGTATTGAGGGGGCGAACACCGGGGAGCTGTTTTTT.

J is TRBJ2-3 and V is TRBV11-3; TRBD1 matches 9 bases. Trimming cost V 1 base and J 0 bases; bases outside gene matches: 5. CDR1 is SGHNT and CDR2 is YENEEA in the germline V gene. The CDR3 runs 17 residues. The CDR3 coding sequence is TGTGCCAGCAGCTTAGCCGGACAGGGGATTAGCACAGATACGCAGTATTTT. Translating gives CASSLAGQGISTDTQYF. The variable domain in full, with the rest retrieved from reference TRBV11-3 and TRBJ2-3, is EAGVVQSPRYKIIEKKQPVAFWCNPISGHNTLYWYLQNLGQGPELLIRYENEEAVDDSQLPKDRFSAERLKGVDSTLKIQPAELGDSAVYLCASSLAGQGISTDTQYFGPGTRLTVL.

The rearrangement joins TRBV28 to TRBJ2-1; possible D gene TRBD2, 6 bases. V was shortened by 5 bases and J by 7 bases, with 12 bases between the two germline ends. The CDR3 has 13 amino acids. CDR1 and CDR2 (germline): MDHEN, SYDVKM. CDR3 coding DNA: TGTGCCAGCAGTATCTTCCGGGAGAATGAGCAGTTCTTC. Protein: CASSIFRENEQFF.

The chain links TRBV9 to TRBJ2-5, with D possibly TRBD2 on 5 matching bases. The CDR3 covers 15 residues. Between the trimmed V and J ends, which lost 3 bases and 3 bases, there was a span of 15 bases. CDR1 and CDR2 from the germline V gene are SGDLS and YYNGEE. For the CDR3, the DNA is TGTGCCAGCAGCGCCCCCCTCAGCGGTAAAGAGACCCAGTACTTC. This translates into CASSAPLSGKETQYF.

The rearrangement links TRBV29-1 to TRBJ2-2; D is unclear. Trimming cost V 4 bases and J 2 bases, with 11 bases left between them. This CDR3 has 14 amino acids. From germline, CDR1 is SQVTM and CDR2 ANQGSEA. This chain's CDR3 is CSVGFGLNTGELFF. CDR3 nucleotide sequence: TGCAGCGTTGGCTTCGGTCTCAACACCGGGGAGCTGTTTTTT.

The count of this clone is one. The same CDR3 also results from other DNA sequences found in this sample. The rearrangement joins TRBV9 to TRBJ2-3; the D call may be TRBD1 or TRBD2 (5 bases each). Germline V lookup: CDR1 SGDLS, CDR2 YYNGEE. This CDR3 region has 15 residues. The ends were cut back, 0 bases at V and 0 bases at J, with 8 bases in the middle. The CDR3 DNA reads TGTGCCAGCAGCGTAGGGGGGTCTAGCACAGATACGCAGTATTTT. Its translation is CASSVGGSSTDTQYF.

A single count supports this clone. This CDR3 is CASSLGERELHYEQYF. The CDR3 DNA reads as TGTGCCAGCAGCCTGGGAGAGCGGGAGCTCCACTACGAGCAGTACTTC. This sequence joins TRBV28 and TRBJ2-7; 8 bases are a match to TRBD2. Per the germline V gene, CDR1 is MDHEN and CDR2 is SYDVKM. V lost 6 bases and J lost 3; bases outside the gene matches: 13. The CDR3 covers 16 residues.

In this sample, this clone turned up once. This chain uses TRBV7-9 with TRBJ2-2; D is ambiguous. Trimming took 5 bases from V and 5 from J, leaving 6 bases between them. The CDR3 has 12 residues. Germline V gene sequence: CDR1 SEHNR, CDR2 FQNEAQ (reference sequence). As DNA, the CDR3 is TGTGCCAGCAGCCCCTATACCGGGGAGCTGTTTTTT. This encodes CASSPYTGELFF. Drawing the rest from reference TRBV7-9 and TRBJ2-2, the complete variable domain is DTGVSQNPRHKITKRGQNVTFRCDPISEHNRLYWYRQTLGQGPEFLTYFQNEAQLEKSRLLSDRFSAERPKGSFSTLEIQRTEQGDSAMYLCASSPYTGELFFGEGSRLTVL.

The CDR3 region is CASSRANTEAFF. The CDR3 nucleotides read TGTGCCAGTAGTAGGGCCAACACTGAAGCTTTCTTT. This chain connects TRBV19 to TRBJ1-1, with unresolved D. This CDR3 spans 12 amino acids. Trimming removed 4 bases from V and 2 bases from J, with 5 bases in between. Germline V gene sequence: CDR1 LNHDA, CDR2 SQIVND (reference sequence).

This clone was observed a few times. The chain joins TRBV4-2 to TRBJ2-5, with 7 nucleotides matching TRBD2. CDR3 size: 16 residues. Germline CDR1 is LGHNA and CDR2 is YNFKEQ. Trimming at V came to 0 bases and at J to 1 base, leaving 5 bases not matched to a gene. CDR3 amino acids: CASSQELGLVQETQYF. DNA for the CDR3: TGTGCCAGCAGCCAAGAACTAGGACTAGTCCAAGAGACCCAGTACTTC.

The chain joins TRBV6-5 to TRBJ2-2; either TRBD1 or TRBD2 may supply D (5 bases each). This CDR3 has 15 residues. Between the trimmed V and J ends, which lost 8 bases and 4 bases, there was a span of 17 bases. Per the germline V gene, CDR1 is MNHEY and CDR2 is SVGAGI. The CDR3 is CASRGLNVPTGELFF. The CDR3 DNA is TGTGCCAGCCGGGGCTTGAATGTCCCCACCGGGGAGCTGTTTTTT.

The V and J genes are TRBV18 and TRBJ2-7; D gene unclear. Trimming took 6 bases from V and 0 from J, leaving 12 bases between them. This CDR3 region has 14 residues. Germline assignment: CDR1 KGHSH and CDR2 LQKENI. The CDR3 sequence: CASSQVGSSYEQYF. In nucleotides, the CDR3 is TGTGCCAGCTCCCAGGTGGGAAGCTCCTACGAGCAGTACTTC.

The V gene is TRBV7-9, the J gene TRBJ2-1; possibly TRBD1 for D (7 bases). The germline V gene has CDR1 SEHNR and CDR2 FQNEAQ (reference sequence). This CDR3 spans 12 amino acids. Trimming took off 3 bases at V and 10 bases at J, with 10 bases between the two ends. DNA of the CDR3: TGTGCCAGCAGCTTCTCAGGGGGGGAGCAGTTCTTC. Its translation is CASSFSGGEQFF.